This T cell receptor (beta chain) was sequenced for a study of shared clonotypes between healthy human individuals (dated by TCRdb to 2018 to 2020). In terms of the full investigation: The cohort comprised a couple of women and a few men aged 18 to 49 years. Different laboratories and diverse techniques were used to prepare libraries and sequence TCR repertoires, to increase sequencing depth and limit assay-specific biases. For each donor, CD4 naive and CD4 memory were each given three plates, CD8 naive was given two plates, and CD8 memory was given one plate. The study deeply sequenced blood TCR repertoires of about 5 healthy adults to estimate repertoire size and the extent of clonotype sharing between individuals. Between about 0.8 and 9.5 billion PBMCs per donor were obtained by leukapheresis.

Inclusive of the bounding cysteine and phenylalanine, the CDR3 is 13 residues long. The CDR3 DNA has 39 bases and is translated from base 1. The germline V gene specifies SGHAT as CDR1 and FQNNGV as CDR2. V loses 2 bases of germline sequence and J loses 8 bases, and the interval between the two ends is 11 bases. As regards this clone: It lacks a known antigen. The record has no base qualities; no much larger clone is one base away.

The donors were healthy, HIV-negative adults with no recently reported acute infections or vaccinations. Only Caucasian adults living in Nashville, Tennessee, USA were represented among the donors. Magnetic negative selection was used to enrich CD4+ T cells, after which naive cells were positively selected on CD45RA and the negative fraction became the memory subset. Blood was collected by leukapheresis, and PBMCs were isolated by Ficoll-Histopaque density gradient centrifugation and then cryopreserved in liquid nitrogen vapor phase. Purity and quantity of every magnetically sorted T cell population were checked by analytical flow cytometry. From each sorted fraction, genomic DNA was isolated and quantified by UV absorbance on a Nanodrop 2000c. Here is what the overall study found, with its caveats: Larger estimated clonotype richness was generally found for naive subsets than for memory subsets. Sampling was restricted to blood, and TCR repertoires in tissue are likely to differ from TCR repertoires in blood. Higher generation probabilities were observed for clonotypes shared by all four sorted-subset donors than for non-shared clonotypes. Based on pairwise subsampling, the degree of clonotype sharing among donors was expected to be affected by sequencing depth. Even with the large sequencing depth, rarefaction of the sorted-subset datasets indicated that sequencing was incomplete. The genetic and exposure-history diversity represented was limited by the small number of donors. Across a handful of donors, approximately 5% of naive CD4, approximately 3.5% of naive CD8, about 2% of memory CD4, and about 0.4% of memory CD8 clonotypes were shared.

Using the deep immunoSEQ assay, TCR CDR3 regions were amplified from genomic DNA by multiplex PCR. Extracted genomic DNA from each cell subset was spread evenly across all wells of several immunoSEQ 96-well plates, with each plate serving as a replicate. For sorted subsets, approximately 210 ng of genomic DNA, equivalent to 30,000 or so T cell genomes, went into each replicate PCR. Purified libraries were measured with a Qubit 3.0 fluorometer, size-checked on a Bioanalyzer 2100, and measured again with the KAPA Library Quantification kit. Every immunoSEQ 96-well plate was sequenced on a dedicated single-read 150-cycle Illumina NextSeq 550 flow cell. In the original analysis: Because the immunoSEQ output held only junctional sequences and lacked quality scores, the filtering could not match the filtering applied to full-length reads. Sequences were annotated with PyIR, a Python wrapper for IgBLAST v1.9, using IMGT germline references to assign V/J genes and CDR3. Reads were removed for weak V/J assignments (E-value above 1e-6), missing CDR3, stop codons, out-of-frame junctions, or ambiguous translated residues. V3J clonotypes were defined as sequences sharing an identical inferred V gene, J gene, and CDR3 amino acid sequence. Percentage overlap between repertoires was calculated by dividing the number of shared unique clonotypes by the size of the smaller repertoire. RTK rarefaction, the Chao1 estimator, and Recon v2.1 estimates of unobserved clonotypes were used to assess repertoire richness. OLGA was used to compute generation probabilities for all TCRbeta clonotypes that the gDNA method yielded from a handful of donors. This immuneACCESS table, as held by TCRdb, lists in-frame sequences with V and J called but not all clones. Of the missing ones, under half trace to an unresolved V gene in checked studies; the others have no known cause. For V, J and clone size, that table is used; D and trimming come from the DNA. Here the sample has about 980,000 clones; around three quarters occur a single time. Approximately 1.5% of the sample goes to the ten largest clones.

The chain joins TRBV11-2 to TRBJ2-3; the D call could be TRBD1 or TRBD2, with each sharing 6 bases. The sequencing input was memory CD4+ T cells sorted from blood. This specimen's cell subset or site label, interpreted: CD45RA-negative fraction. The sequence was obtained from a man between 18 and 29 years old in good health. The DNA sequence is as follows: TGTGCCAGCAGCTTAAGTGAGGGGGGTACGCAGTATTTT. This codes for CASSLSEGGTQYF.